These 10 T cell receptor beta chains were all obtained from the same sample, sequenced in a study of neurological immune-mediated disorders. Each CDR3 protein is one row after TCRdb ran MiXCR on the 5' RACE reads. The repertoire consists of 72,000 or so distinct CDR3 sequences, with more than 15% occurring once and the leading ten covering 15% to 17%. The sequencing sample was made of PBMCs. Source of these receptors: a woman in her thirties or forties in good health.

The chain links TRBV20-1 to TRBJ2-1, with D hard to call. With 3 bases removed from V and 7 bases from J, the gap between germline ends came to 10 bases. Germline CDR1 reads DFQATT; CDR2 reads SNEGSKA (reference sequence). The CDR3 is 12 residues long. Here the CDR3 DNA reads TGCAGTGCTAGGGATCAGCAGAATGAGCAGTTCTTC. It codes for CSARDQQNEQFF.

Only a few counts were recorded for this clonotype. V usage is TRBV18 and J usage is TRBJ1-2; 7 positions agree with TRBD1. Germline CDR1 KGHSH, CDR2 LQKENI. There are 14 residues in the CDR3. Trimming cost V 3 bases and J 4 bases; bases outside gene matches: 5. The CDR3 DNA follows: TGTGCCAGCTCACCGGGACAGTTAACCTATGGCTACACCTTC. Its protein product is CASSPGQLTYGYTF.

Many counts were recorded for this clonotype. The V call is TRBV30, the J call TRBJ2-7; perhaps TRBD1 as D (6 bases). Trimming stripped 0 bases from V and 6 bases from J, with 12 bases between. Germline CDR1 and CDR2: GTSNPN and SVGIG (reference sequence). This CDR3 is built from 13 residues. For the CDR3, the DNA is TGTGCCTGGAGTGTGGGGGCGGCTTTCGAGCAGTACTTC. This codes for CAWSVGAAFEQYF.

This clonotype has ten or more counts. The V call is TRBV5-1, the J call TRBJ1-1, with unresolved D. This CDR3 has 15 residues. CDR1 and CDR2 from the germline V gene are SGHRS and YFSETQ. The V end was cut by 0 bases, the J end by 1 base, with 10 bases between. The CDR3 spells CASSLVVAGNTEAFF. The CDR3 DNA follows: TGCGCCAGCAGCTTGGTGGTGGCAGGGAACACTGAAGCTTTCTTT.

Note on this clonotype: At one boundary the junction diverges from the germline segment, which might be a read error. The chain has TRBV6-2 or TRBV6-3 and TRBJ1-2, with D possibly matching TRBD1 (5 bases). CDR3 length equals 17 residues. CDR1 is MNHEY and CDR2 is SVGEGT in the germline V gene. As DNA, the CDR3 is TGTGCCAGCAGCCATACCCTCAAGGACCGGGGCCTCTATGGCTACTCCTTC. Residues: CASSHTLKDRGLYGYSF.

Notes on this clonotype: Germline is not matched at one junction end, which may reflect a read error. As DNA, the CDR3 is TGTGCCTGCAGTTCGGGTGGACCAACGGGGGCTTTCTTT. This encodes CACSSGGPTGAFF. The chain joins TRBV5-6 to TRBJ1-1; D remains ambiguous. The CDR3 is 13 residues long. CDR1 SGHDT and CDR2 YYEEEE come from the germline V gene.

This clonotype was detected ten times or more. The V and J genes are TRBV7-3 and TRBJ2-7; D is ambiguous. This CDR3 is built from 13 residues. Germline V CDR1 and CDR2: SGHTA, FQGTGA. The ends were cut back, 5 bases at V and 4 bases at J, with 12 bases in the middle. For the CDR3, the DNA is TGTGCCAGCAGCCGCGGACGAACATACGAGCAGTACTTC. It is translated as CASSRGRTYEQYF.

This clonotype was seen ten or more times. This chain joins TRBV6-1 and TRBJ1-6; D remains ambiguous. V was clipped by 4 bases and J by 7 bases, with 11 bases between them. Looked up from germline, CDR1 is MNHNS and CDR2 is SASEGT. The CDR3 has 14 residues. The CDR3 sequence is CASSGNKNNSPLHF. The CDR3 DNA sequence: TGTGCCAGCAGTGGAAACAAAAACAATTCACCCCTCCACTTT.

This clonotype was recorded at least ten times. This rearrangement joins TRBV5-1 to TRBJ2-5; 10 nucleotides agree with TRBD1. The CDR3 extends over 16 amino acids. V was clipped by 1 base and J by 5 bases; unmatched bases: 8. Germline V lookup: CDR1 SGHRS, CDR2 YFSETQ. CDR3 amino acids: CASSLLGQGISETQYF. CDR3 nucleotides: TGCGCCAGCAGCTTGTTGGGACAGGGGATTTCGGAGACCCAGTACTTC.

V and J are TRBV7-3 and TRBJ2-7, with 7 bases lining up with TRBD2. The length of the CDR3 is 15 residues. The V segment lost 5 bases and the J segment 6 bases; nucleotides outside the gene matches: 13. Germline CDR1 is SGHTA and CDR2 is FQGTGA. Here the CDR3 reads CASSQQGGEIFEQYF. CDR3 in DNA: TGTGCCAGCAGCCAGCAGGGAGGGGAGATTTTCGAGCAGTACTTC.